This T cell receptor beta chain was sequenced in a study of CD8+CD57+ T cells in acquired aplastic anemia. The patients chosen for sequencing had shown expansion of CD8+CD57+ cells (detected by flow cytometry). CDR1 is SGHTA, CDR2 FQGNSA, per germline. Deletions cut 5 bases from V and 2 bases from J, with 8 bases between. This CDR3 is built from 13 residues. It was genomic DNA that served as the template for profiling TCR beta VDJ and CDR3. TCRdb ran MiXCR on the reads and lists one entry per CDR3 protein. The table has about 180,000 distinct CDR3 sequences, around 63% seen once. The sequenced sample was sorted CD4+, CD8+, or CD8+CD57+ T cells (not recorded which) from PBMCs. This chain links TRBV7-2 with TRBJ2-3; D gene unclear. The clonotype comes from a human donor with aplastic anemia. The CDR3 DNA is TGTGCCAGCAGCGCAGCTCACACAGATACGCAGTATTTT. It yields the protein CASSAAHTDTQYF.